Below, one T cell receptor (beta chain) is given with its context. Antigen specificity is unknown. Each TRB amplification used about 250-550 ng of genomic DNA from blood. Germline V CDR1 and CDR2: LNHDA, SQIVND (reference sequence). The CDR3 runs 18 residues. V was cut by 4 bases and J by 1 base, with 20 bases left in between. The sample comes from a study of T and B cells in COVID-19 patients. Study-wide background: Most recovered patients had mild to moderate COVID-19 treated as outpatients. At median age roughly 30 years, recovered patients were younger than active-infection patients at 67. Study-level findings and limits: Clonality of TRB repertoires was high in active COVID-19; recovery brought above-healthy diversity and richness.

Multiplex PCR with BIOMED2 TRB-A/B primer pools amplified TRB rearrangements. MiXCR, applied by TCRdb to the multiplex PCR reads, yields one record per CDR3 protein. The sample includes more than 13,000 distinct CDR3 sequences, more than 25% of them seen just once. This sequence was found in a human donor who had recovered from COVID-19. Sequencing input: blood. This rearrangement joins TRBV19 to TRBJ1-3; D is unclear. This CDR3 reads CASSTGVGLRASGNTIYF. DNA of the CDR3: TGTGCCAGTAGTACCGGGGTGGGCCTCCGGGCATCTGGAAACACCATATATTTT.